The 5 T cell receptor beta chains given below trace back to one sample, sequenced in a study of T cells after yellow fever vaccination. Via MiXCR, TCRdb re-called the 5' RACE reads, giving one row per CDR3 protein. The repertoire has 240,000 or so distinct CDR3 sequences, roughly 7.2% of them found once; the top ten carry roughly 0.9%. The specimen was CD4+ T cells sorted from PBMCs, collected 15 days after the yellow fever booster vaccination. These receptors all come from a man younger than 40 who received the YFV17D yellow fever vaccine.

The V gene is TRBV12-3 or TRBV12-4, the J gene TRBJ1-3; D gene ambiguous. Trimming stripped 11 bases from V and 0 bases from J, with 14 bases between. The CDR3 contains 14 residues. The CDR3 nucleotides read TGTGCCTCCGGCTATCTAAGCTCTGGAAACACCATATATTTT. Its translation is CASGYLSSGNTIYF.

The table lists this clonotype with a few counts. J is TRBJ2-3 and V is TRBV20-1; 8 nucleotides match TRBD2. The ends lost 5 bases at V and 2 bases at J; junction bases unmatched: 12. This CDR3 contains 16 residues. In germline, CDR1 is DFQATT, CDR2 SNEGSKA (reference sequence). CDR3 sequence (DNA): TGCAGTGCTCCCCCCGGGGGTAGCGGGGACACAGATACGCAGTATTTT. Translation gives CSAPPGGSGDTDTQYF.

This clonotype was observed many times. This chain connects TRBV5-1 to TRBJ2-7; perhaps D is TRBD1 or TRBD2 (5 bases each). V was trimmed by 5 bases and J by 0 bases, leaving 9 bases between them. CDR1 and CDR2 (germline): SGHRS, YFSETQ. This CDR3 spans 13 amino acids. In nucleotides, the CDR3 is TGCGCCAGCAGGGGGGAACCCTCCTACGAGCAGTACTTC. Residues: CASRGEPSYEQYF. The full variable domain, in which reference TRBV5-1 and TRBJ2-7 provide the parts outside the CDR3, is KAGVTQTPRYLIKTRGQQVTLSCSPISGHRSVSWYQQTPGQGLQFLFEYFSETQRNKGNFPGRFSGRQFSNSRSEMNVSTLELGDSALYLCASRGEPSYEQYFGPGTRLTVT.

This clonotype was detected only a few times. The chain has TRBV18 and TRBJ1-1; maybe TRBD1 (6 bases). CDR1 and CDR2 (germline): KGHSH, LQKENI. The length of the CDR3 is 16 residues. Trimming took off 1 base at V and 1 base at J, with 13 bases between the two ends. The CDR3, as DNA: TGTGCCAGCTCACCACTATCGCAGGGGAAGAACACTGAAGCTTTCTTT. This codes for CASSPLSQGKNTEAFF.

V usage is TRBV7-6 and J usage is TRBJ1-6; the D is unclear. The V end lost 4 bases, the J end lost 5 bases, and 12 bases lay between the germline ends. The V gene's germline CDR1 is SGHVS and CDR2 FNYEAQ. This CDR3 comprises 15 residues. CDR3 amino acids: CASSYQPGDNSPLHF. The CDR3 nucleotides read TGTGCCAGCAGCTATCAGCCCGGTGATAATTCACCCCTCCACTTT.